The sequence of this TCR beta chain was determined in a study of cytomegalovirus exposure and HLA in healthy donors. The CDR3 loop spans 11 amino acids. Germline values: CDR1 SEHNR, CDR2 FQNEAQ (reference sequence). Study results and limitations: Exclusion as indistinguishable affected some V segments, including TRBV6-2 and TRBV6-3.

Concerning this clone: Its antigen is still unknown. Mismatch with germline at one junction end may stem from a read error.

The PCR ran on 60 Vbeta and 13 Jbeta primers. TCRdb keeps only in-frame clones here, not all; method: immunoSEQ multiplex PCR. The sample has fewer than 250,000 clones; 75% to 85% are singletons. The receptor's source is a girl aged 5-17 years in good health and CMV-seronegative. Sequences were obtained from PBMCs. The chain employs TRBV7-9 and TRBJ2-7; D unresolved. The CDR3 region is CSSSPNYEQYF. CDR3 nucleotides: TGTTCCAGCAGCCCTAACTACGAGCAGTACTTC.